This T cell receptor (beta chain) was retrieved from a study of tumor and adjacent non-tumor tissue in lung cancer. RNA was extracted from bulk tissue without any cell sorting. This non-tumor lung sample came from over 3 cm beyond the tumor edge. A note on this clonotype: One end of the junction is discordant with germline, which a read error may explain.

The CDR3 consists of 15 residues. Germline values: CDR1 SGHAT, CDR2 FQNNGV. A modified ARM-PCR protocol with three rounds of nested PCR amplified TCRbeta. TCRdb ran MiXCR on the multiplex PCR reads and lists one entry per CDR3 protein. The table lists over 80,000 distinct CDR3 sequences, 75% to 90% of them singletons, with more than 25% in the top ten. Sequenced material: distant non-tumor lung tissue. The receptor was isolated from a man aged 55-75 years with small cell lung cancer. The J gene is TRBJ2-1, the V gene TRBV11-2, with a tentative D call TRBD2 (5 bases). In nucleotides, the CDR3 is TGCGCTAGCAGCTTAGAGCCCGCCTCCTACAGTGAGCAGTTCTTC. Protein product: CASSLEPASYSEQFF.